The rows below give T cell receptor beta chains drawn from one sample of a study of CD8+ T cells in alopecia areata. The repertoire was sequenced with immunoSEQ multiplex PCR; TCRdb's copy has only in-frame clones and lacks some. The table lists about 76,000 clones, 60% to 70% of them singletons, with around 24% in the top ten. Here the sequenced sample was CD8+ T cells sorted from blood, taken at week 24, from a patient treated with tofacitinib. These receptors were obtained from a human donor with alopecia areata. The CDR3 runs from the conserved cysteine through the conserved F or W. A D gene is named only where the DNA matches it firmly. Clone sizes are given selectively: once, few, many, or a class where the clone is expanded.

CDR3nt: TGCAGCGCGGGACAGGTATCGAGCTCCTACGAGCAGTACTTC
CDR3aa: CSAGQVSSSYEQYF
j_gene: TRBJ2-7
d_gene: TRBD1
v_gene: TRBV29-1
abundance: -

CDR3nt: TGTGCCAGCAGCAAAGGGTCGCTTTACTACGAGCAGTACTTC
CDR3aa: CASSKGSLYYEQYF
j_gene: TRBJ2-7
d_gene: -
v_gene: TRBV6-6
abundance: -

CDR3nt: TGTGCCAGCAGTGAGGGGGTAACCTACGAGCAGTACTTC
CDR3aa: CASSEGVTYEQYF
j_gene: TRBJ2-7
d_gene: -
v_gene: TRBV25-1
abundance: -

CDR3nt: TGTGCCAGCAGCCCCGGGGGAGGAAACACCATATATTTT
CDR3aa: CASSPGGGNTIYF
j_gene: TRBJ1-3
d_gene: -
v_gene: TRBV27
abundance: -

CDR3nt: TGTGCCAGCATGTCAGCGGGAGTCGGCAATGAGCAGTTCTTC
CDR3aa: CASMSAGVGNEQFF
j_gene: TRBJ2-1
d_gene: TRBD2
v_gene: TRBV27
abundance: -

CDR3nt: TGTGCCAGCAGCCAAACAGGGGGGGGCTATGGCTACACCTTC
CDR3aa: CASSQTGGGYGYTF
j_gene: TRBJ1-2
d_gene: TRBD1
v_gene: TRBV7-9
abundance: few

CDR3nt: TGTGCCAGCAGCTTGGTCGGGAGTGGTAACGAGCAGTACTTC
CDR3aa: CASSLVGSGNEQYF
j_gene: TRBJ2-7
d_gene: -
v_gene: TRBV5-4
abundance: -

CDR3nt: TGCGCCAGCAGCCAAGATCTTCTAGCACGGGAGCAGTACTTC
CDR3aa: CASSQDLLAREQYF
j_gene: TRBJ2-7
d_gene: -
v_gene: TRBV4-3
abundance: -

CDR3nt: TGTGCCAGCAGTTTTGGTTGGCGGCTAGCGGGAGGTTCGAACACCGGGGAGCTGTTTTTT
CDR3aa: CASSFGWRLAGGSNTGELFF
j_gene: TRBJ2-2
d_gene: TRBD2
v_gene: TRBV28
abundance: few

CDR3nt: TGTGCCAGCAGCTCCCGATCTAGGAGGGGGCCGGTCGGTTACAATGAGCAGTTCTTC
CDR3aa: CASSSRSRRGPVGYNEQFF
j_gene: TRBJ2-1
d_gene: -
v_gene: TRBV7-9
abundance: -

CDR3nt: TGTGCCAGCAGCGCGGGGGGTGTTAGCAATCAGCCCCAGCATTTT
CDR3aa: CASSAGGVSNQPQHF
j_gene: TRBJ1-5
d_gene: -
v_gene: TRBV9
abundance: -

CDR3nt: TGTGCCAGCAGCTTGGCAGGGGGCTACACTGAAGCTTTCTTT
CDR3aa: CASSLAGGYTEAFF
j_gene: TRBJ1-1
d_gene: TRBD1
v_gene: TRBV7-3
abundance: -

CDR3nt: TGTGCCAGCAGCTACAGGGGGAACTACAATGAGCAGTTCTTC
CDR3aa: CASSYRGNYNEQFF
j_gene: TRBJ2-1
d_gene: TRBD1
v_gene: TRBV27
abundance: -

CDR3nt: TGTGCCAGCAGCGTAGATGGTAGCGGCTACGAGCAGTACTTC
CDR3aa: CASSVDGSGYEQYF
j_gene: TRBJ2-7
d_gene: -
v_gene: TRBV9
abundance: -

CDR3nt: TGTGCCAGCAGCGTAGTAGCGGGAGGTTACAATGAGCAGTTCTTC
CDR3aa: CASSVVAGGYNEQFF
j_gene: TRBJ2-1
d_gene: TRBD2
v_gene: TRBV9
abundance: -

CDR3nt: TGTGCCAGCAGTGAAACCGGGGGTAGCGGGGAAGAGACCCAGTACTTC
CDR3aa: CASSETGGSGEETQYF
j_gene: TRBJ2-5
d_gene: TRBD2
v_gene: TRBV6-1
abundance: many

CDR3nt: TGCGCCAGCAGCCAAGCCGACGGATACTCTGGAAACACCATATATTTT
CDR3aa: CASSQADGYSGNTIYF
j_gene: TRBJ1-3
d_gene: -
v_gene: TRBV4-1
abundance: -

CDR3nt: TGTGCCAGCAGTTTAACAGGGTCGGGCACAGATACGCAGTATTTT
CDR3aa: CASSLTGSGTDTQYF
j_gene: TRBJ2-3
d_gene: -
v_gene: TRBV28
abundance: few

CDR3nt: TGTGCCAGCAGCTCCACAGCCAGGGGCCAAGCTTTCTTT
CDR3aa: CASSSTARGQAFF
j_gene: TRBJ1-1
d_gene: -
v_gene: TRBV7-3
abundance: few

CDR3nt: TGTGCCAGCAGACCCCAGGGGGGGGATGGCTACACCTTC
CDR3aa: CASRPQGGDGYTF
j_gene: TRBJ1-2
d_gene: TRBD1
v_gene: TRBV2
abundance: -

CDR3nt: TGTGCCAGCAGTGAGGACAGGAGGAGCTCCTATAATTCACCCCTCCACTTT
CDR3aa: CASSEDRRSSYNSPLHF
j_gene: TRBJ1-6
d_gene: TRBD1
v_gene: TRBV2
abundance: -

CDR3nt: TGCGCCAGCAGCCAAGGACAGGGGGCTGCAGGAAACACCATATATTTT
CDR3aa: CASSQGQGAAGNTIYF
j_gene: TRBJ1-3
d_gene: TRBD1
v_gene: TRBV4-1
abundance: -